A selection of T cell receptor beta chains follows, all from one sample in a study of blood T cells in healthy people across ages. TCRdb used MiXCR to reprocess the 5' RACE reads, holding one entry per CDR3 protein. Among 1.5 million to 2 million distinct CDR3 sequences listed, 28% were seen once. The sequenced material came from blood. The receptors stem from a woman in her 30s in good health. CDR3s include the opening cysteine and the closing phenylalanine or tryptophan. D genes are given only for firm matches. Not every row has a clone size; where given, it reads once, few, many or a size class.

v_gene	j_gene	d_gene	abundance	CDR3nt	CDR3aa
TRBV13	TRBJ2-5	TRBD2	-	TGTGCCAGCAGCACACGGGCGGGGGAAGAGACCCAGTACTTC	CASSTRAGEETQYF
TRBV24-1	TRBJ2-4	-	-	TGTGCCACCAGTGAAGGTACCTCATTAGCCAAAAACATTCAGTACTTC	CATSEGTSLAKNIQYF
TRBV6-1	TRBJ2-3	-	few	TGTGCCAGCAGTGAAAGTATCGGGGGCTACCCCACAGATACGCAGTATTTT	CASSESIGGYPTDTQYF
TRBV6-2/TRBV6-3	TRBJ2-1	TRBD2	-	TGTGCCAGCAGTCTAATATCAGCGGGGGGGGCTCACAATGAGCAGTTCTTC	CASSLISAGGAHNEQFF
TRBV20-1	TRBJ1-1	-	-	TGCAGTGCCCCGGAGTCGAAAGGGAACACTGAAGCTCTCTTT	CSAPESKGNTEALF
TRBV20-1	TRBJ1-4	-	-	TGCAGTGCTAGGGGCAGAAGTCTGACTAATGAAAAACTGTTTTTT	CSARGRSLTNEKLFF
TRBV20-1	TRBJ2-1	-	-	TGCGGTGCTAGTGCGGGTCCCTACGAAGATGAGCAGTTCTTC	CGASAGPYEDEQFF
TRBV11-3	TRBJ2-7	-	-	TGTGCCAGCAGCCGCGGACAGCGAGGAGTTTCCTACAATGAGCAGTACTTC	CASSRGQRGVSYNEQYF
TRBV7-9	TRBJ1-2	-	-	TGTGCCAGCAACGATTTGCCAGATGACTATGGCTACACCTTC	CASNDLPDDYGYTF
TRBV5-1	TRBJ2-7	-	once	TGCGCCAGCAGCTGGGATAGGGCCCGGGGCGAGCAGTACTTC	CASSWDRARGEQYF
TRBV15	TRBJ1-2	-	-	TGTGCCACCAGCAGACTACAGGAGCGCTATGGCTACACCTTC	CATSRLQERYGYTF